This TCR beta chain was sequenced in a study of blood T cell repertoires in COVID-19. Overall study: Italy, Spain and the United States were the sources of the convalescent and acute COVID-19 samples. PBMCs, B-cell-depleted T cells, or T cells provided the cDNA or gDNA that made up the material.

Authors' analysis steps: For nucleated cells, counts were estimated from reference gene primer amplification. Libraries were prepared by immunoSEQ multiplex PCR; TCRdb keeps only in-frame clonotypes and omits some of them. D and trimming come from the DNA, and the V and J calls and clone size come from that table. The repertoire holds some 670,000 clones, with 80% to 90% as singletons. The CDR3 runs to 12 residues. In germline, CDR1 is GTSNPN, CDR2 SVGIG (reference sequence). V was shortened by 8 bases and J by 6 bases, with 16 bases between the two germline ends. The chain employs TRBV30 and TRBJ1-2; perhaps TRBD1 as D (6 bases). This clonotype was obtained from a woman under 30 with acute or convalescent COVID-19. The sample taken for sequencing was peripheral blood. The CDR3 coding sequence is TGTGCCGGAATCACAGGGAAAAATGGCTACACCTTC. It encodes CAGITGKNGYTF.